This record covers a single T cell receptor (beta chain). The target antigen is unknown. Autoimmune disease history or systemic immunosuppression barred patients. These data originate in a study of OX40 agonist ivuxolimab in advanced cancers. The wider study: The dose-escalation cohort was approximately 81% male, with a mean age of about 56 years, ranging roughly 20 to 80. General study results and limits: Circulating CD4+ and CD8+ T cells showed clonal expansion by week 6 at 0.1 to 3.0 mg/kg.

Sequenced by immunoSEQ multiplex PCR; TCRdb stores in-frame clones only, minus some. The sample carries 40,000 to 60,000 clones, around 87% recorded once. The clonotype comes from an adult with an advanced solid tumor such as melanoma, head and neck, liver or kidney cancer. The sequenced sample was CD4+ or CD8+ T cells sorted from blood, obtained in a trial of the OX40 agonist ivuxolimab.

CDR3 loop: CASSPGTGRSGNTIYF. The DNA for the CDR3 is TGTGCCAGTAGTCCAGGGACAGGCCGCTCTGGAAACACCATATATTTT. This rearrangement joins TRBV19 to TRBJ1-3; 8 positions match TRBD1. Trimming took 5 bases from V and 0 from J; bases not matched to a gene: 6. The germline gives CDR1 LNHDA, CDR2 SQIVND (reference sequence). The CDR3 has 16 amino acids.